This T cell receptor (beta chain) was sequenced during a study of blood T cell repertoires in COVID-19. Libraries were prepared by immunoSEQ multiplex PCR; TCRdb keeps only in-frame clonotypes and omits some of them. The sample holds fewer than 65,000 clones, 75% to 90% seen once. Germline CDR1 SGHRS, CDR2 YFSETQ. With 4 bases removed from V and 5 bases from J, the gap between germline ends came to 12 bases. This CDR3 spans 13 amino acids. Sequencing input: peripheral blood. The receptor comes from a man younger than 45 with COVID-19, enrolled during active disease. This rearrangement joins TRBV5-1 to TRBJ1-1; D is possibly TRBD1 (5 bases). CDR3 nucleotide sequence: TGCGCCAGCAGCCGGGCAGGGAAGACTGAAGCTTTCTTT. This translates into CASSRAGKTEAFF.